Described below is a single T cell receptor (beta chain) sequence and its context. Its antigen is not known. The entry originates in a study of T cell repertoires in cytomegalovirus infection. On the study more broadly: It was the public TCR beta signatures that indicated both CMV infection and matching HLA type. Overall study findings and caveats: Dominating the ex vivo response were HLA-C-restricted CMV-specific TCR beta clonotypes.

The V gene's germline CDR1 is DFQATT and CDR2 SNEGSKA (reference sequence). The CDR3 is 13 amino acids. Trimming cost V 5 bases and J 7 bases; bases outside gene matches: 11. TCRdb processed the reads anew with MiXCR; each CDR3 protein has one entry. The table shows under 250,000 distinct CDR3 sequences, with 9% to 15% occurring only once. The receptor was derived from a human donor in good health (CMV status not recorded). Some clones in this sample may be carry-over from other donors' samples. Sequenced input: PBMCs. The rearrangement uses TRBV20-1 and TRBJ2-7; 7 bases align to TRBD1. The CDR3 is CSARRQGLWEQYF. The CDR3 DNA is TGCAGTGCTCGGAGACAGGGCCTGTGGGAGCAGTACTTC.